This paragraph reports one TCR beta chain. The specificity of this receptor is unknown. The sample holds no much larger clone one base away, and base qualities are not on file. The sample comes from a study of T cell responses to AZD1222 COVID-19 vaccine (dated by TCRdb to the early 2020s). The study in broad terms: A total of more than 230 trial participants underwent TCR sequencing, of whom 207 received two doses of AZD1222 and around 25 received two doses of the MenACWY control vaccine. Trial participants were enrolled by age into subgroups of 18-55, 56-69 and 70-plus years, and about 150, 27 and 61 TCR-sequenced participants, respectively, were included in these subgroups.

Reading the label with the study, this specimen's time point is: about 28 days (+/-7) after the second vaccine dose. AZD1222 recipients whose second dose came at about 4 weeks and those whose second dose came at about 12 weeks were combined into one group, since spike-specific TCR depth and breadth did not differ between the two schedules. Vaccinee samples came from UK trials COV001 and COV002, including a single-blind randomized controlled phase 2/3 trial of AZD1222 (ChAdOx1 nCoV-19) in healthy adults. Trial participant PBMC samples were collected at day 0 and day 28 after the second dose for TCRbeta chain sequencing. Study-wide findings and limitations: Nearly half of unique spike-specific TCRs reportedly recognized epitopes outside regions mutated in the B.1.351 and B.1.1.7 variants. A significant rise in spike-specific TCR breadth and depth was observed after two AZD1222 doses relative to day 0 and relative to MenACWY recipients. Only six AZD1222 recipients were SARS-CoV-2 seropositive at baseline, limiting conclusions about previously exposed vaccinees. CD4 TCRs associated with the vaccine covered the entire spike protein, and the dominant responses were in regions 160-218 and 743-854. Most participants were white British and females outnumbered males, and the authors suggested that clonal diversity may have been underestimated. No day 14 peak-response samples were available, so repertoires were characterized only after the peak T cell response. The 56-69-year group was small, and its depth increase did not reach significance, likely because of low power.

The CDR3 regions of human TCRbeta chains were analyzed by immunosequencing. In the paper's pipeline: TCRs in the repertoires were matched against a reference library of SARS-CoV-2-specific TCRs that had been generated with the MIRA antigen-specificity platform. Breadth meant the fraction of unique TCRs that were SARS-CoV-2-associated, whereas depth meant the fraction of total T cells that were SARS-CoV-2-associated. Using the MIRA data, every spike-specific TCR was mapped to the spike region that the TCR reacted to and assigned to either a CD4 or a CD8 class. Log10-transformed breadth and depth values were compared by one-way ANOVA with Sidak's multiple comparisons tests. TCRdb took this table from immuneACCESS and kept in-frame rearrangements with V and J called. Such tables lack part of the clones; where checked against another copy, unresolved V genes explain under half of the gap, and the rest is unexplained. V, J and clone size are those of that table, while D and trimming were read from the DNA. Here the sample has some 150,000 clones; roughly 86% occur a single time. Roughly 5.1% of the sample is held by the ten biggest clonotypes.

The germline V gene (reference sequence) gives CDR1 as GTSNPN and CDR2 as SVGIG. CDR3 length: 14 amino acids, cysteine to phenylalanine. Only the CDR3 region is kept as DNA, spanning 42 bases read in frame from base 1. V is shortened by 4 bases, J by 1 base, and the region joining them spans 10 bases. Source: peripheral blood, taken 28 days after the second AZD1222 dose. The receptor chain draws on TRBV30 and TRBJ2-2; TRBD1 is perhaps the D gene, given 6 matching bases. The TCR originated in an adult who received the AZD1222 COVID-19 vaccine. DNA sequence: TGTGCCTGGATCCCGGACAGGAACACCGGGGAGCTGTTTTTT. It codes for CAWIPDRNTGELFF.